A selection of T cell receptor beta chains follows, all from one sample in a study of beta chain features in type 1 diabetes. Here immunoSEQ multiplex PCR was the method, and the copy in TCRdb shows in-frame clones only, minus some. The top ten clones hold roughly 6.7% of a sample with a few hundred thousand clones, around 15% of them seen once. What was sequenced was central memory CD4+ T cells from blood. The origin of the receptors is a man aged 25-40 years in good health. Each CDR3 is given without its conserved first and last residue. Clone sizes are given selectively: once, few, many, or a class where the clone is expanded.

v_call: TRBV11-2; clone_size: .; cdr3_length: 13; cdr3_aa: ASSLQGSSGNEQF
v_call: TRBV11-1; clone_size: .; cdr3_length: 13; cdr3_aa: ASTPGTSGANVLT
v_call: TRBV18; clone_size: .; cdr3_length: 14; cdr3_aa: ASSPGLAKNTGELF
v_call: TRBV7-2; clone_size: few; cdr3_length: 15; cdr3_aa: ASSLDSMTRGRSPLH
v_call: TRBV10-3; clone_size: few; cdr3_length: 14; cdr3_aa: AIRSRAPSSYNEQF
v_call: TRBV5-1; clone_size: .; cdr3_length: 13; cdr3_aa: ASSLVPGGDYGYT
v_call: TRBV6-6; clone_size: .; cdr3_length: 13; cdr3_aa: ASSSRGPNTGELF
v_call: TRBV6-6; clone_size: .; cdr3_length: 13; cdr3_aa: ASRMTEAGANVLT
v_call: TRBV5-6; clone_size: few; cdr3_length: 13; cdr3_aa: ASSRQGGAGNTIY
v_call: TRBV5-4; clone_size: .; cdr3_length: 13; cdr3_aa: ASSLDRVSASTLH
v_call: TRBV7-2; clone_size: few; cdr3_length: 12; cdr3_aa: ASSLIRLAYEQF